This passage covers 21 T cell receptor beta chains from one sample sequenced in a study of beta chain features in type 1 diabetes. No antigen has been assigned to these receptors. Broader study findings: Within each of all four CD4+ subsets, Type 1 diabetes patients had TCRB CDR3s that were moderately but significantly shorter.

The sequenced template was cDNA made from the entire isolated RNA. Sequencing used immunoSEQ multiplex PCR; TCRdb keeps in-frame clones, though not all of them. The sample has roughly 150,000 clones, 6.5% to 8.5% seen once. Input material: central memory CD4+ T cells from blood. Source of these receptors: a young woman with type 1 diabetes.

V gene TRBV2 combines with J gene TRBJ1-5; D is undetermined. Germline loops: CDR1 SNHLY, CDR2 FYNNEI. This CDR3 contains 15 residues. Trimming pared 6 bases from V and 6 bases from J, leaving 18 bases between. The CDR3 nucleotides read TGTGCCAGCAGCCCGGGCCCCGGCGAGGGTCAGCCCCAGCATTTT. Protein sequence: CASSPGPGEGQPQHF. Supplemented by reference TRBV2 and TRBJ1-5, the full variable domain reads EPEVTQTPSHQVTQMGQEVILRCVPISNHLYFYWYRQILGQKVEFLVSFYNNEISEKSEIFDDQFSVERPDGSNFTLKIRSTKLEDSAMYFCASSPGPGEGQPQHFGDGTRLSIL.

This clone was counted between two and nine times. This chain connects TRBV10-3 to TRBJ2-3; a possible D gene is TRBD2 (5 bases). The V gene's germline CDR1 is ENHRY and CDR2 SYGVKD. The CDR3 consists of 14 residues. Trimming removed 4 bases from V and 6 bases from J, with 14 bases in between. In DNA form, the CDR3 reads TGTGCCATCAGTGGCGAGGGTCCTTTGGATACGCAGTATTTT. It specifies CAISGEGPLDTQYF.

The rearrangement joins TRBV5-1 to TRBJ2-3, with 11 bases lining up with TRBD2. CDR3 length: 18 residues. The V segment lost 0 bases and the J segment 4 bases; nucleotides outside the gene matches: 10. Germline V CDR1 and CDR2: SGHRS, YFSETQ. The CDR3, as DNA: TGCGCCAGCAGCTTGGCCCCCTCTAGCGGGAGGACCCCAGATACGCAGTATTTT. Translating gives CASSLAPSSGRTPDTQYF.

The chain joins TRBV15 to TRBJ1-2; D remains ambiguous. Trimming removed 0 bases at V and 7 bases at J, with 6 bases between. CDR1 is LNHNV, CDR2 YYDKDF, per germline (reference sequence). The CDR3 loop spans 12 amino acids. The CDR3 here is CATSRDSRGYTF. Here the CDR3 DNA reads TGTGCCACCAGCAGAGATTCCCGTGGCTACACCTTC.

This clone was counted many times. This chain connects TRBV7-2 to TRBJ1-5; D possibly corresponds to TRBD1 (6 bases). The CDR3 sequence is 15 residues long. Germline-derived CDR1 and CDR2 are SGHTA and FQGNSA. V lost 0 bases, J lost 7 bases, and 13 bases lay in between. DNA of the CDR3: TGTGCCAGCAGCTTAGCCCCGGGGGGCGTGCAGCCCCAGCATTTT. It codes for CASSLAPGGVQPQHF.

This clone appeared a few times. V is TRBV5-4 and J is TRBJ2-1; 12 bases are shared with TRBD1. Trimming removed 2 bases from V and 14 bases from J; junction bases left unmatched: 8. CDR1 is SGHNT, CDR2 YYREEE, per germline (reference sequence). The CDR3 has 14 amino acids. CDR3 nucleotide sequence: TGTGCCAGCAGCTTAGGGGACAGGGGGCGCAAGAAGTTCTTC. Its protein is CASSLGDRGRKKFF.

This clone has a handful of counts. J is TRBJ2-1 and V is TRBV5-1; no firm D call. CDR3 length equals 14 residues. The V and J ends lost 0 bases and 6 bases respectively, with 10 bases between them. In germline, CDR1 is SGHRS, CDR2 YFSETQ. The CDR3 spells CASSLDSELNEQFF. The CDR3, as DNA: TGCGCCAGCAGCTTGGATTCGGAGCTCAATGAGCAGTTCTTC.

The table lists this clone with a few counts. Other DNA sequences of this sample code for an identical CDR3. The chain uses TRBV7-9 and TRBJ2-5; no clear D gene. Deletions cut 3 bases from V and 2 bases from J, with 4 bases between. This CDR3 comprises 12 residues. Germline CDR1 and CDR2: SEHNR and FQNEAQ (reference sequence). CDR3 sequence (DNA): TGTGCCAGCAGCTTCAGTCAAGAGACCCAGTACTTC. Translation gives CASSFSQETQYF.

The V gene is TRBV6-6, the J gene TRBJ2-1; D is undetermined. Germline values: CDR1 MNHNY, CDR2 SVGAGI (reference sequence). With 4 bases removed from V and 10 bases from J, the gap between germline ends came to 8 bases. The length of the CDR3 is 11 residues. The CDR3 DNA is TGTGCCAGCAGTTCGAGGAGCGAGCAGTTCTTC. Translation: CASSSRSEQFF.

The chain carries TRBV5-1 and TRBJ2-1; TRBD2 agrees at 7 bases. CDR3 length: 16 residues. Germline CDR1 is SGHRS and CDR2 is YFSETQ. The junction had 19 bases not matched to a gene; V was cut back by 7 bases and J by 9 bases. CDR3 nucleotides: TGCGCCAGCCGCGATACCTCAACGGGAGGAATAGGTGAGCAGTTCTTC. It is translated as CASRDTSTGGIGEQFF. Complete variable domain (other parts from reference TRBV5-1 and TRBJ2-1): KAGVTQTPRYLIKTRGQQVTLSCSPISGHRSVSWYQQTPGQGLQFLFEYFSETQRNKGNFPGRFSGRQFSNSRSEMNVSTLELGDSALYLCASRDTSTGGIGEQFFGPGTRLTVL.

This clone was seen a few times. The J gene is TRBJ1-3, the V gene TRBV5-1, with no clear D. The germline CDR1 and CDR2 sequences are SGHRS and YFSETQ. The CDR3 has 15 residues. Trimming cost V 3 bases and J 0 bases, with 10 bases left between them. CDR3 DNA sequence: TGCGCCAGCAGCTCTTCTCCAGACTCTGGAAACACCATATATTTT. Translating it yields CASSSSPDSGNTIYF. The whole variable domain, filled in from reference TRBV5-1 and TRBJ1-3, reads KAGVTQTPRYLIKTRGQQVTLSCSPISGHRSVSWYQQTPGQGLQFLFEYFSETQRNKGNFPGRFSGRQFSNSRSEMNVSTLELGDSALYLCASSSSPDSGNTIYFGEGSWLTVV.

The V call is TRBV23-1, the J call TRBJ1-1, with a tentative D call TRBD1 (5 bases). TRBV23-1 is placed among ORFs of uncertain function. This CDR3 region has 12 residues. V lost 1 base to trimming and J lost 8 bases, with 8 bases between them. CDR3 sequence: CASSQLEGEAFF. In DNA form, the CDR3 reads TGCGCCAGCAGTCAATTGGAGGGGGAAGCTTTCTTT.

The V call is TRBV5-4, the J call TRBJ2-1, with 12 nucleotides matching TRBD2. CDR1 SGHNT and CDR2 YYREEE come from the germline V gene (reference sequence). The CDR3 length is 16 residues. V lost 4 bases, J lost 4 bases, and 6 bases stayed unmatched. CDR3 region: CASSRTSGITYNEQFF. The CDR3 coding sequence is TGTGCCAGCAGCAGGACTAGCGGGATTACTTACAATGAGCAGTTCTTC. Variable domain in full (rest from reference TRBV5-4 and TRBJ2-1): ETGVTQSPTHLIKTRGQQVTLRCSSQSGHNTVSWYQQALGQGPQFIFQYYREEENGRGNFPPRFSGLQFPNYSSELNVNALELDDSALYLCASSRTSGITYNEQFFGPGTRLTVL.

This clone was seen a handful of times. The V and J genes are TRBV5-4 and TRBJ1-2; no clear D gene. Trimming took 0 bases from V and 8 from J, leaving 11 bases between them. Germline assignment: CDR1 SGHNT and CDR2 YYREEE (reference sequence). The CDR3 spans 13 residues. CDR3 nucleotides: TGTGCCAGCAGCTTGGGCTGGCAGGTCGGCTACACCTTC. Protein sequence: CASSLGWQVGYTF.

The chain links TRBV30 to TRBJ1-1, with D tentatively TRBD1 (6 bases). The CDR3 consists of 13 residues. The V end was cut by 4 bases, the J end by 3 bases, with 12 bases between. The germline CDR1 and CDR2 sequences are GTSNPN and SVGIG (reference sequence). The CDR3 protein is CAWNRDWDTEAFF. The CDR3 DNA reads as TGTGCCTGGAACAGGGATTGGGACACTGAAGCTTTCTTT.

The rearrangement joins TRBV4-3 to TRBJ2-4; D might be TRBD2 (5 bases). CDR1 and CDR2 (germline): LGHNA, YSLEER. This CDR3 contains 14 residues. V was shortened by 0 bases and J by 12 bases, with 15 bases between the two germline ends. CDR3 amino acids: CASSQDVGPEAQYF. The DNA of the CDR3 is TGCGCCAGCAGCCAAGACGTAGGCCCGGAGGCTCAGTACTTC.

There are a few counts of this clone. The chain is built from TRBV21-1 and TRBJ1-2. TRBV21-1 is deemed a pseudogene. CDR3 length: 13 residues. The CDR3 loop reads CASSKAWSYGYTF. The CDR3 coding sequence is TGTGCCAGCAGCAAAGCCTGGAGCTATGGCTACACCTTC.

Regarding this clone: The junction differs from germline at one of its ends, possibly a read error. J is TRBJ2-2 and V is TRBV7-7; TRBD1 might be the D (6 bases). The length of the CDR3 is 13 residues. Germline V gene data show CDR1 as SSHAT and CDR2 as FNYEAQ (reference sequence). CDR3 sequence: CASSPQGTGELFF. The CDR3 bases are TGTGCTAGCAGCCCACAGGGCACCGGGGAGCTGTTTTTT.

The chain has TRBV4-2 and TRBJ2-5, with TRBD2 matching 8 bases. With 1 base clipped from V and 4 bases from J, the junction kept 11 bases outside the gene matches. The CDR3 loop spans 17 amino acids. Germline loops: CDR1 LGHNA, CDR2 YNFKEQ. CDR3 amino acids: CASSQGRAGLVGETQYF. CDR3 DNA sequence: TGTGCCAGCAGCCAAGGGAGGGCGGGACTAGTGGGAGAGACCCAGTACTTC.

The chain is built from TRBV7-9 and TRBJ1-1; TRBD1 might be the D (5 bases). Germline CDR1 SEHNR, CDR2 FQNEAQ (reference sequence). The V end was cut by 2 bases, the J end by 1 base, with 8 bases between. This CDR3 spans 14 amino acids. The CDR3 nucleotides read TGTGCCAGCAGCTTACGGACATCGAACACTGAAGCTTTCTTT. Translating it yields CASSLRTSNTEAFF.

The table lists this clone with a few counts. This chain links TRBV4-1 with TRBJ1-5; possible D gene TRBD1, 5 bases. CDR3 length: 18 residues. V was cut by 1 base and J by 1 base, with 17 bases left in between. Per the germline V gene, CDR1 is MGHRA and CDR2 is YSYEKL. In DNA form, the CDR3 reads TGCGCCAGCAGCCAAGCAATTTTGGGCGGGGGAAGCAATCAGCCCCAGCATTTT. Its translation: CASSQAILGGGSNQPQHF.